These 28 T cell receptor beta chains came from one sample sequenced in a study of vaccination and CD4 T cells after COVID-19 (dated by TCRdb to 2022 to 2024). What these receptors recognize is not known. The treatment or condition label of this sample denotes: approximately nine-day PBMC culture with coronavirus spike peptide pools or control peptides (ViraFEST assay). Library preparation used PCR. The sequencer was an Illumina iSeq 100. DNA from cultured CD4+ T cells was subjected to TCR sequencing with the Oncomine TCR Beta short-read assay at the Johns Hopkins FTIC core. The public reads were run again by TCRdb, first through fastp at Q25 and then through MiXCR, and only productive beta chains were kept. One record per CDR3 amino acid sequence lists the most common genes and DNA. Recorded for this sample are nearly 15,000 distinct CDR3 sequences; around 46% of them occurred a single time. The leading ten clones occupy around an eighth of the sample.

The specimen sequenced was CD4+ T cells from blood, cultured in vitro. The receptor source for this set is a human donor who had recovered from COVID-19.

Here the CDR3 DNA reads TGTGCCACCAGCAGACTTACCCTGGGCAATGAGCAGTTCTTC. As protein: CATSRLTLGNEQFF. The V call is TRBV15, the J call TRBJ2-1; D is uncertain. The CDR3 is made up of 14 amino acids. Trimming cost V 2 bases and J 6 bases, with 11 bases left between them. Per germline, CDR1 LNHNV and CDR2 YYDKDF (reference sequence).

The chain recombines TRBV5-4 with TRBJ2-7, with 7 bases that match TRBD1. Per germline, CDR1 SGHNT and CDR2 YYREEE (reference sequence). V dropped 7 bases and J dropped 2; count of bases not matched to a gene: 9. The CDR3 runs to 14 residues. CDR3 sequence: CASGSRGGAYEQYF. In DNA form, the CDR3 reads TGTGCCAGCGGGTCGAGAGGGGGCGCCTACGAGCAGTACTTC.

This clonotype was counted only a few times. V is TRBV7-3 and J is TRBJ1-5, with a tentative D call TRBD1 (5 bases). The CDR3 totals 13 residues. The ends were cut back, 5 bases at V and 3 bases at J, with 8 bases in the middle. Germline V gene data show CDR1 as SGHTA and CDR2 as FQGTGA. The CDR3 coding sequence is TGTGCCAGCAGCCGGGGCCCCAATCAGCCCCAGCATTTT. This gives the protein CASSRGPNQPQHF.

The V gene is TRBV20-1, the J gene TRBJ1-5; perhaps TRBD1 as D (5 bases). Germline loops: CDR1 DFQATT, CDR2 SNEGSKA (reference sequence). Trimming took 3 bases from V and 0 from J, leaving 12 bases between them. CDR3 length equals 15 residues. The CDR3 DNA reads as TGCAGTGCTAGGGGGGGGTTGTATAGCAATCAGCCCCAGCATTTT. Encoded protein: CSARGGLYSNQPQHF.

This rearrangement joins TRBV20-1 to TRBJ1-4; TRBD1 matches at 7 bases. This CDR3 has 15 residues. Germline V CDR1 and CDR2: DFQATT, SNEGSKA (reference sequence). With V trimmed by 3 bases and J by 7 bases, 11 bases remained unmatched. The CDR3 sequence is CSARNTGARGEKLFF. CDR3 in DNA: TGCAGTGCTAGGAACACAGGGGCGCGGGGTGAAAAACTGTTTTTT.

This sequence joins TRBV6-5 and TRBJ2-2, with TRBD1 matching 9 bases. V was clipped by 4 bases and J by 4 bases; unmatched bases: 16. The CDR3 sequence is 19 residues long. Germline CDR1 is MNHEY and CDR2 is SVGAGI. This chain's CDR3 is CASSFPGPGQGIGTGELFF. The CDR3 bases are TGTGCCAGCAGTTTCCCAGGTCCGGGACAGGGAATAGGCACCGGGGAGCTGTTTTTT.

This clonotype was counted a few times. The chain recombines TRBV7-2 with TRBJ2-2; 8 bases are a match to TRBD1. Germline V lookup: CDR1 SGHTA, CDR2 FQGNSA. Trimming took 5 bases from V and 0 from J; bases not matched to a gene: 14. CDR3 length equals 19 residues. CDR3 amino acids: CASSARRGLHRANTGELFF. CDR3 in DNA: TGTGCCAGCAGCGCGCGCAGGGGGCTCCACAGGGCGAACACCGGGGAGCTGTTTTTT.

The chain employs TRBV7-2 and TRBJ1-1; D perhaps matches TRBD1 (5 bases). Germline CDR1 and CDR2: SGHTA and FQGNSA. This CDR3 spans 14 amino acids. Trimming left V 3 bases short and J 1 base short, with 9 bases between. The CDR3 DNA reads as TGTGCCAGCAGCTTGGGCAGGGCGAACACTGAAGCTTTCTTT. Residues: CASSLGRANTEAFF.

The V and J genes are TRBV4-1 and TRBJ2-3; the D gene could be TRBD1 or TRBD2 (5 bases each). Deletions cut 5 bases from V and 4 bases from J, with 22 bases between. CDR3 length equals 17 residues. CDR1 is MGHRA and CDR2 is YSYEKL in the germline V gene. CDR3 nucleotide sequence: TGCGCCAGCAGCTCGTTTGGGGCGGGCCAGGGCTCAGATACGCAGTATTTT. Its protein is CASSSFGAGQGSDTQYF.

The gene calls are TRBV24-1 and TRBJ2-1; 8 nucleotides match TRBD2. The junction had 3 bases not matched to a gene; V was cut back by 1 base and J by 5 bases. The V gene's germline CDR1 is KGHDR and CDR2 SFDVKD. The CDR3 runs to 15 residues. The CDR3 here is CATSDFNGRDNEQFF. The CDR3 nucleotides read TGTGCCACCAGTGATTTTAACGGGAGGGACAATGAGCAGTTCTTC.

There are a few counts of this clonotype. This chain joins TRBV20-1 and TRBJ2-5, with D tentatively TRBD1 or TRBD2 (6 bases each). The germline gives CDR1 DFQATT, CDR2 SNEGSKA (reference sequence). Trimming cost V 5 bases and J 3 bases, with 16 bases left between them. CDR3 size: 14 residues. The DNA for the CDR3 is TGCAGTGCTCGAGGGGGGTGGGGAAAAGAGACCCAGTACTTC. Its protein product is CSARGGWGKETQYF.

V gene TRBV2 combines with J gene TRBJ2-5; D possibly matches TRBD1 or TRBD2 (5 bases each). V gave up 8 bases and J gave up 4 bases, with 23 bases separating them. CDR3 length: 16 amino acids. The germline CDR1 and CDR2 sequences are SNHLY and FYNNEI. In DNA, the CDR3 is TGTGCCAGCGGGAGACGGGGTCGGGGCCGGGGAGAGACCCAGTACTTC. Translation gives CASGRRGRGRGETQYF.

The chain combines TRBV4-2 with TRBJ2-1; 8 bases line up with TRBD2. Germline V lookup: CDR1 LGHNA, CDR2 YNFKEQ. The CDR3 has 16 amino acids. Trimming cost V 0 bases and J 6 bases; bases outside gene matches: 7. The CDR3 DNA reads TGTGCCAGCAGCCAAGATCAAGCGGGGGTTATCAATGAGCAGTTCTTC. This gives the protein CASSQDQAGVINEQFF.

This clonotype was observed a few times. V is TRBV7-2 and J is TRBJ2-7; 8 nucleotides align to TRBD1. V dropped 0 bases and J dropped 2; count of bases not matched to a gene: 9. This CDR3 region has 17 residues. Germline values: CDR1 SGHTA, CDR2 FQGNSA. The CDR3 bases are TGTGCCAGCAGCTTAGCGGAGACCGGGACAGGAGCCTACGAGCAGTACTTC. Protein: CASSLAETGTGAYEQYF.

This clonotype was detected only a few times. This chain links TRBV7-9 with TRBJ2-1; D is uncertain. Germline CDR1 reads SEHNR; CDR2 reads FQNEAQ (reference sequence). The ends were cut back, 6 bases at V and 3 bases at J, with 12 bases in the middle. This CDR3 contains 14 residues. CDR3 in DNA: TGTGCCAGCAGGGCGATGTGGGGCTACAATGAGCAGTTCTTC. Its translation is CASRAMWGYNEQFF.

J is TRBJ1-2 and V is TRBV10-3; a weak D match, TRBD1 (5 bases). V lost 4 bases, J lost 6 bases, and 21 bases lay in between. The CDR3 loop spans 16 amino acids. CDR1 is ENHRY and CDR2 is SYGVKD in the germline V gene. The CDR3 DNA reads TGTGCCATCAGTGTCGAGGTTGGCAGTCAAGGGGATGGCTACACCTTC. As protein: CAISVEVGSQGDGYTF.

This clonotype was detected a few times. The genes are TRBV7-9 and TRBJ1-5; D is undetermined. The CDR3 spans 13 residues. In germline, CDR1 is SEHNR, CDR2 FQNEAQ (reference sequence). V was trimmed by 3 bases and J by 0 bases, leaving 3 bases between them. CDR3 sequence (DNA): TGTGCCAGCAGCTTTAATAGCAATCAGCCCCAGCATTTT. It translates to CASSFNSNQPQHF. The entire variable domain, with the rest obtained from reference TRBV7-9 and TRBJ1-5, is as follows: DTGVSQNPRHKITKRGQNVTFRCDPISEHNRLYWYRQTLGQGPEFLTYFQNEAQLEKSRLLSDRFSAERPKGSFSTLEIQRTEQGDSAMYLCASSFNSNQPQHFGDGTRLSIL.

The genes are TRBV18 and TRBJ2-2, with D unclear. The V end was cut by 1 base, the J end by 0 bases, with 15 bases between. The CDR3 sequence is 18 residues long. Germline CDR1 is KGHSH and CDR2 is LQKENI. The CDR3 loop reads CASSPQTVTTANTGELFF. The CDR3 DNA is TGTGCCAGCTCACCACAAACGGTTACGACGGCGAACACCGGGGAGCTGTTTTTT.

In this sample, this clonotype turned up a few times. The chain has TRBV7-2 and TRBJ1-5; D not certain. The ends were cut back, 9 bases at V and 1 base at J, with 16 bases in the middle. This CDR3 has 15 amino acids. Germline CDR1 reads SGHTA; CDR2 reads FQGNSA. CDR3 nucleotide sequence: TGTGCCAGTTCGCTAGGGATGGGCAGCAATCAGCCCCAGCATTTT. Translation: CASSLGMGSNQPQHF.

V gene TRBV5-1 combines with J gene TRBJ1-4, with a weak D call TRBD1 (5 bases). The germline V gene has CDR1 SGHRS and CDR2 YFSETQ. CDR3 length: 15 amino acids. Trimming took off 4 bases at V and 5 bases at J, with 15 bases between the two ends. The CDR3 loop reads CASSEQGRGNEKLFF. The DNA for the CDR3 is TGCGCCAGCAGCGAGCAGGGAAGAGGAAATGAAAAACTGTTTTTT.

This clonotype occurred once. The rearrangement uses TRBV11-1 and TRBJ2-2; the match to TRBD1 covers 7 bases. V lost 5 bases and J lost 4; bases outside the gene matches: 10. From germline, CDR1 is SGHAT and CDR2 FQDESV (reference sequence). There are 16 residues in the CDR3. The CDR3 loop reads CASSHQDRPATGELFF. The CDR3 DNA reads as TGTGCCAGCAGCCATCAGGACAGGCCGGCCACCGGGGAGCTGTTTTTT. Supplemented by reference TRBV11-1 and TRBJ2-2, the full variable domain reads EAEVAQSPRYKITEKSQAVAFWCDPISGHATLYWYRQILGQGPELLVQFQDESVVDDSQLPKDRFSAERLKGVDSTLKIQPAELGDSAMYLCASSHQDRPATGELFFGEGSRLTVL.

This clonotype has more than one count but fewer than ten. This rearrangement joins TRBV27 to TRBJ2-3; 8 positions agree with TRBD2. This CDR3 has 17 amino acids. V lost 6 bases and J lost 1; bases outside the gene matches: 12. The germline gives CDR1 MNHEY, CDR2 SMNVEV (reference sequence). The CDR3 sequence: CASSPFRLTSGTDTQYF. The CDR3 nucleotides read TGTGCCAGCAGCCCCTTCCGTCTGACTAGCGGCACAGATACGCAGTATTTT.

The chain is built from TRBV24-1 and TRBJ2-2, with a tentative D call TRBD1 (5 bases). The V end was cut by 0 bases, the J end by 0 bases, with 13 bases between. Per germline, CDR1 KGHDR and CDR2 SFDVKD. The length of the CDR3 is 18 residues. Here the CDR3 DNA reads TGTGCCACCAGTGATTTGGAGTTCGGACACGCGAACACCGGGGAGCTGTTTTTT. It yields the protein CATSDLEFGHANTGELFF.

This clonotype has only one observation. The V call is TRBV11-2, the J call TRBJ2-3; D call uncertain. The V gene lost 1 base and the J gene lost 4 bases, with 0 bases spanning the gap. This CDR3 is built from 11 residues. Germline V lookup: CDR1 SGHAT, CDR2 FQNNGV. The CDR3 spells CASSLADTQYF. The CDR3 DNA is TGTGCCAGCAGCTTAGCAGATACGCAGTATTTT.

This clonotype was seen only a few times. The chain uses TRBV20-1 and TRBJ1-2; TRBD1 aligns across 9 bases. CDR1 DFQATT and CDR2 SNEGSKA come from the germline V gene (reference sequence). The V segment lost 3 bases and the J segment 5 bases; nucleotides outside the gene matches: 4. The CDR3 runs 13 residues. CDR3 residues: CSASTGTGYGYTF. DNA of the CDR3: TGCAGTGCTAGTACCGGGACAGGGTATGGCTACACCTTC.

The V call is TRBV28, the J call TRBJ1-5; no reliable D call. The germline V gene has CDR1 MDHEN and CDR2 SYDVKM. This CDR3 has 12 residues. V was trimmed by 4 bases and J by 11 bases, leaving 12 bases between them. In DNA form, the CDR3 reads TGTGCCAGCAGTTATCCGCGGCGGGCCCAGCATTTT. Protein: CASSYPRRAQHF.

The chain combines TRBV11-2 with TRBJ2-7; no clear D. The V and J ends lost 0 bases and 0 bases respectively, with 6 bases between them. CDR1 is SGHAT, CDR2 FQNNGV, per germline. The CDR3 is made up of 14 amino acids. CDR3: CASSLEGLSYEQYF. The CDR3 DNA reads as TGTGCCAGCAGCTTAGAGGGCCTCTCCTACGAGCAGTACTTC.

The table lists this clonotype with a few counts. The gene calls are TRBV20-1 and TRBJ1-1; the match to TRBD1 covers 11 bases. The CDR3 has 14 amino acids. The germline CDR1 and CDR2 sequences are DFQATT and SNEGSKA (reference sequence). V was clipped by 6 bases and J by 4 bases; unmatched bases: 7. The CDR3 spells CSARDRGASTEAFF. DNA for the CDR3: TGCAGTGCGAGGGACAGGGGGGCTAGCACTGAAGCTTTCTTT.